These T cell receptor beta chains were read from a single sample in a study of blood T cell repertoires in COVID-19. The data were produced by immunoSEQ multiplex PCR, yet TCRdb's version contains in-frame clones alone and is incomplete. The table includes over 250,000 clones, about nine tenths detected once. The specimen sequenced was PBMCs or T cells enriched from blood (not recorded which). These receptors were collected from a woman between 18 and 29 years old who had recovered from COVID-19. The CDR3 runs from the conserved cysteine through the conserved F or W. D genes are given only for firm matches. Not every row has a clone size; where given, it reads once, few, many or a size class.

d_gene: NA; v_gene: TRBV7-9; abundance: NA; j_gene: TRBJ2-3; CDR3aa: CASSLDVGVDTQYF; CDR3nt: TGTGCCAGCAGCTTAGATGTGGGCGTGGATACGCAGTATTTT
d_gene: NA; v_gene: TRBV29-1; abundance: NA; j_gene: TRBJ1-2; CDR3aa: CSGRVDYGYTF; CDR3nt: TGCAGCGGAAGAGTGGACTATGGCTACACCTTC
d_gene: NA; v_gene: TRBV6-4; abundance: once; j_gene: TRBJ1-5; CDR3aa: CASSDPRDSNQPQHF; CDR3nt: TGTGCCAGCAGCGACCCCCGGGATAGCAATCAGCCCCAGCATTTT
d_gene: NA; v_gene: TRBV4-2; abundance: NA; j_gene: TRBJ2-1; CDR3aa: CASSQAAGLRYNEQFF; CDR3nt: TGTGCCAGCAGCCAAGCCGCAGGGCTCCGGTACAATGAGCAGTTCTTC
d_gene: TRBD2; v_gene: TRBV6-6; abundance: NA; j_gene: TRBJ2-1; CDR3aa: CASSRLSREPSYNEQFF; CDR3nt: TGTGCCAGCAGTCGCCTCTCGCGGGAGCCGTCCTACAATGAGCAGTTCTTC
d_gene: TRBD2; v_gene: TRBV3-1/TRBV3-2; abundance: few; j_gene: TRBJ2-1; CDR3aa: CASSQGLAGGPGGNEQFF; CDR3nt: TGTGCCAGCAGCCAAGGGCTAGCGGGAGGGCCGGGCGGCAATGAGCAGTTCTTC
d_gene: TRBD1; v_gene: TRBV30; abundance: NA; j_gene: TRBJ1-6; CDR3aa: CALDRGNSPLHF; CDR3nt: TGTGCCTTGGACAGGGGGAATTCACCCCTCCACTTT
d_gene: NA; v_gene: TRBV12-3/TRBV12-4; abundance: NA; j_gene: TRBJ2-1; CDR3aa: CASSLSRDEQFF; CDR3nt: TGTGCCAGCAGTTTATCAAGAGATGAGCAGTTCTTC
d_gene: TRBD1; v_gene: TRBV29-1; abundance: NA; j_gene: TRBJ2-5; CDR3aa: CSATPGQGYQETQYF; CDR3nt: TGCAGCGCCACACCGGGACAGGGGTACCAAGAGACCCAGTACTTC
d_gene: TRBD2; v_gene: TRBV27; abundance: once; j_gene: TRBJ2-7; CDR3aa: CASSPTLGLAMYEQYF; CDR3nt: TGTGCCAGCAGCCCGACCTTGGGACTAGCAATGTACGAGCAGTACTTC
d_gene: TRBD2; v_gene: TRBV7-2; abundance: NA; j_gene: TRBJ2-3; CDR3aa: CASRASGRASDTQYF; CDR3nt: TGTGCCAGCAGGGCCAGCGGGAGGGCTTCAGATACGCAGTATTTT
d_gene: NA; v_gene: TRBV5-4; abundance: NA; j_gene: TRBJ1-2; CDR3aa: CASSLAGQPNYGYTF; CDR3nt: TGTGCCAGCAGCTTGGCAGGACAGCCAAACTATGGCTACACCTTC
d_gene: NA; v_gene: TRBV19; abundance: NA; j_gene: TRBJ1-5; CDR3aa: CASSIYGGGGQPQHF; CDR3nt: TGTGCCAGTAGTATATATGGGGGCGGTGGACAGCCCCAGCATTTT
d_gene: NA; v_gene: TRBV19; abundance: NA; j_gene: TRBJ1-2; CDR3aa: CASSIDSQIYGYTF; CDR3nt: TGTGCCAGTAGTATAGACAGTCAGATCTATGGCTACACCTTC
d_gene: NA; v_gene: TRBV6-6; abundance: NA; j_gene: TRBJ1-2; CDR3aa: CASSPRGGFDYGYTF; CDR3nt: TGTGCCAGCAGTCCCCGCGGGGGGTTTGACTATGGCTACACCTTC
d_gene: NA; v_gene: TRBV12-5; abundance: NA; j_gene: TRBJ1-3; CDR3aa: CASGSSGNTIYF; CDR3nt: TGTGCTAGTGGTTCTTCCGGAAACACCATATATTTT
d_gene: TRBD2; v_gene: TRBV5-1; abundance: NA; j_gene: TRBJ2-1; CDR3aa: CASSLGLAGGEQFF; CDR3nt: TGCGCCAGCAGCTTGGGACTAGCGGGAGGTGAGCAGTTCTTC
d_gene: NA; v_gene: TRBV10-3; abundance: NA; j_gene: TRBJ2-7; CDR3aa: CAISLRGSDEQYF; CDR3nt: TGTGCCATCAGTCTCAGGGGTTCAGATGAGCAGTACTTC
d_gene: NA; v_gene: TRBV18; abundance: NA; j_gene: TRBJ2-1; CDR3aa: CASSPPVNSNNEQFF; CDR3nt: TGTGCCAGCTCACCACCCGTAAATAGCAACAATGAGCAGTTCTTC
d_gene: TRBD1; v_gene: TRBV5-4; abundance: NA; j_gene: TRBJ2-3; CDR3aa: CASSIYRTGGTDTQYF; CDR3nt: TGTGCCAGCAGCATCTACCGGACAGGGGGCACAGATACGCAGTATTTT
d_gene: NA; v_gene: TRBV11-2; abundance: NA; j_gene: TRBJ2-5; CDR3aa: CASSLDSGQETQYF; CDR3nt: TGTGCCAGCAGCTTAGATTCAGGTCAAGAGACCCAGTACTTC
d_gene: TRBD1; v_gene: TRBV4-1; abundance: NA; j_gene: TRBJ1-5; CDR3aa: CASSRAGTANQPQHF; CDR3nt: TGCGCCAGCAGCCGAGCCGGGACAGCGAATCAGCCCCAGCATTTT